This T cell receptor beta chain was sequenced for a study of T cells in women clearing cervical HPV infection. About the research overall: Controls were women whose single incident HPV16 infection cleared within 12 months without precancer or cancer. HLA type could not be excluded as a confounder. Study-wide findings and caveats: Controls had more TRBV6-7 (approximately 0.16%) than cases (roughly 0.11%). CIN3+ cases had significantly higher TCR richness than controls; evenness did not differ.

Clones were sequenced by immunoSEQ multiplex PCR, and TCRdb holds only the in-frame ones, with some missing. The sample totals some 30,000 clones. Comment on this clone: Antigen specificity is unknown. The read ends 3 residues shy of where the CDR3 ends; the end is completed using the germline J gene.

The germline V gene has CDR1 SQVTM and CDR2 ANQGSEA. J gave up 0 bases and V 5 bases, and 7 bases lay outside the gene matches. The CDR3 is made up of 14 amino acids. The chain recombines TRBV29-1 with TRBJ2-7; TRBD1 matches 7 bases. The sequence came from a woman between 18 and 69 years old with a cervical HPV16 infection that either progressed to CIN3+ or cleared (not recorded which). The material sequenced was blood buffy coat. The CDR3 region is CSVRGGNSSYEQYF. The covered CDR3 bases are TGCAGCGTTAGAGGGGGCAACAGCTCCTACGAG.